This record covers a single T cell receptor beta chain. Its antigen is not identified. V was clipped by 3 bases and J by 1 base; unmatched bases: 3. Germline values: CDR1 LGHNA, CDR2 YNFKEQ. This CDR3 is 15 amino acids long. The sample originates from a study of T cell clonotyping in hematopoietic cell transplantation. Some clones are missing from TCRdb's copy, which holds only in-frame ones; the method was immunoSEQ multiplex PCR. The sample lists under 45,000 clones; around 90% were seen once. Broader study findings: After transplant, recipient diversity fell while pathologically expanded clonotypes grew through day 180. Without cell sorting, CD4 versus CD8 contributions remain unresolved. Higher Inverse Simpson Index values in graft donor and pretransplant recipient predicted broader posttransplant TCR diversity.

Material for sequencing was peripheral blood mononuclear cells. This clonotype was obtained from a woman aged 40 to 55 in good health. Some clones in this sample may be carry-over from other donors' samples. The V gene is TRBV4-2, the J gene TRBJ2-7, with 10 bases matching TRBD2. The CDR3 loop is CASSHRLAGSYEQYF. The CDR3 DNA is TGTGCCAGCAGCCACAGACTAGCGGGTTCCTACGAGCAGTACTTC.